These 15 T cell receptor beta chains were sequenced from one sample in a study of human T cells and chemical hapten exposure. Time point specified: patch test 2, 6 weeks after DPC sensitization. The sample's treatment: therapeutic diphenylcyclopropenone sensitization with weekly scalp DPC. TCRdb reprocessed the RACE reads via MiXCR and lists one record per CDR3 protein. The data show some 100,000 distinct CDR3 sequences, 7% to 10% seen once. The sample in question was whole blood, obtained in connection with sensitization to the hapten diphenylcyclopropenone (DPC). The receptors shown here come from a woman aged 40 to 50 with alopecia areata. Some clones in this sample may be carry-over from other donors' samples.

This clonotype was recorded many times. V gene TRBV2 combines with J gene TRBJ1-5; D gene unclear. The germline V gene encodes CDR1 SNHLY and CDR2 FYNNEI. The CDR3 runs to 14 residues. Trimming took 7 bases from V and 0 from J, leaving 10 bases between them. CDR3 coding DNA: TGTGCCAGCAAGCGCGGATATAGCAATCAGCCCCAGCATTTT. This codes for CASKRGYSNQPQHF.

The sample holds one count of this clonotype. V usage is TRBV28 and J usage is TRBJ2-1; tentative D call: TRBD2 (7 bases). The CDR3 is made up of 15 amino acids. Germline V gene data show CDR1 as MDHEN and CDR2 as SYDVKM. V was shortened by 3 bases and J by 2 bases, with 11 bases between the two germline ends. CDR3: CASSFRGGTYNEQFF. CDR3 in DNA: TGTGCCAGCAGTTTTAGGGGGGGAACCTACAATGAGCAGTTCTTC.

This clonotype has at least ten counts. The chain recombines TRBV7-3 with TRBJ2-5; the D gene is possibly TRBD1 (5 bases). Trimming cost V 3 bases and J 4 bases, with 12 bases left between them. Germline-derived CDR1 and CDR2 are SGHTA and FQGTGA. The CDR3 has 14 residues. CDR3 sequence reads: CASSFSATVETQYF. The DNA for the CDR3 is TGTGCCAGCAGCTTCTCGGCGACAGTAGAGACCCAGTACTTC.

This clonotype was picked up a small number of times. This chain uses TRBV14 with TRBJ2-7; D perhaps matches TRBD1 (5 bases). The CDR3 runs 14 residues. Germline values: CDR1 SGHDN, CDR2 FVKESK. V was cut by 4 bases and J by 4 bases, with 14 bases left in between. This CDR3 reads CASSPTRVGYEQYF. Written as DNA, the CDR3 is TGTGCCAGCAGCCCGACCAGGGTGGGGTACGAGCAGTACTTC.

In this sample, this clonotype turned up many times. The V and J genes are TRBV13 and TRBJ2-1; 11 nucleotides match TRBD2. Germline trimming cut 5 bases from V and 4 bases from J; bases unmatched to any gene: 4. Per the germline V gene, CDR1 is PRHDT and CDR2 is FYEKMQ (reference sequence). The CDR3 is made up of 15 amino acids. CDR3 in DNA: TGTGCCAGCAGCCCGACTAGCGGGAAATACAATGAGCAGTTCTTC. This sequence encodes CASSPTSGKYNEQFF.

In its sample, this clonotype was seen a few times. This chain links TRBV28 with TRBJ1-5; D call uncertain. The germline CDR1 and CDR2 sequences are MDHEN and SYDVKM. This CDR3 has 17 amino acids. V lost 7 bases and J lost 0, with 19 bases in between. The CDR3 DNA reads TGTGCCAGCAATGAGTTCAGGACGGTAGATAGCAATCAGCCCCAGCATTTT. Translated: CASNEFRTVDSNQPQHF.

This clonotype was counted only a few times. The rearrangement uses TRBV5-6 and TRBJ1-3; no firm D call. The V end lost 1 base, the J end lost 2 bases, and 7 bases lay between the germline ends. Germline V gives CDR1 SGHDT, CDR2 YYEEEE. This CDR3 spans 14 amino acids. CDR3 amino acids: CASSLRSPGNTIYF. CDR3 DNA: TGTGCCAGCAGCTTGAGGAGCCCTGGAAACACCATATATTTT.

The chain links TRBV10-1 to TRBJ2-1; 10 nucleotides align to TRBD2. This CDR3 spans 15 amino acids. With V trimmed by 8 bases and J by 7 bases, 11 bases remained unmatched. Germline CDR1 WNHNN, CDR2 SYGVQD (reference sequence). The CDR3 coding sequence is TGCGCCAGCGGAAAGCGGGAGGGCCCAGGGAATGAGCAGTTCTTC. As protein: CASGKREGPGNEQFF.

This clonotype was counted only a few times. This may be a read error, as it is one base from a much larger clone. The chain combines TRBV7-2 with TRBJ2-7; a possible D gene is TRBD2 (5 bases). CDR3 length: 13 residues. V was pared by 8 bases and J by 0 bases, with 11 bases between. From germline, CDR1 is SGHTA and CDR2 FQGNSA. CDR3 DNA sequence: TGTGCCAGCCTCCCGAGGGCCTCCTACGAGCAGTACTTC. Its protein is CASLPRASYEQYF.

On this clonotype itself: No conserved phenylalanine or tryptophan ends this CDR3, so it is likely a read error. No DNA is shown, since the ends of the CDR3 on it are uncertain; the CDR3 is the one TCRdb lists. This chain connects TRBV6-5 to TRBJ2-7. The CDR3 length is 8 residues, termini included. Germline V lookup: CDR1 MNHEY, CDR2 SVGAGI. CDR3 sequence reads: CASSYLSS.

The chain joins TRBV4-2 to TRBJ1-6, with 10 bases that match TRBD1. In germline, CDR1 is LGHNA, CDR2 YNFKEQ. Germline trimming cut 1 base from V and 11 bases from J; bases unmatched to any gene: 2. The CDR3 runs 14 residues. As DNA, the CDR3 is TGTGCCAGCAGCCAAGGGGACAGGGGAACACCCCTCCACTTT. Translated: CASSQGDRGTPLHF.

This clonotype was detected a few times. The chain carries TRBV7-8 and TRBJ2-7; D may match TRBD1 or TRBD2 (5 bases each). The CDR3 covers 15 residues. Trimming stripped 5 bases from V and 2 bases from J, with 16 bases between. The germline CDR1 and CDR2 sequences are SGHVS and FQNEAQ. The CDR3 protein is CASSPRGADAYEQYF. The DNA for the CDR3 is TGTGCCAGCAGCCCAAGAGGGGCAGACGCCTACGAGCAGTACTTC.

Concerning this clonotype itself: A read error is possible here, since a much larger clone lies one base away. The rearrangement joins TRBV14 to TRBJ2-7; 7 nucleotides agree with TRBD2. The germline V gene encodes CDR1 SGHDN and CDR2 FVKESK. V trimming: 4 bases; J trimming: 3 bases; junction bases outside the gene matches: 12. The CDR3 loop spans 16 amino acids. As DNA, the CDR3 is TGTGCCAGCAGCCGAGGAGGCTGGGGGGGATACTACGAGCAGTACTTC. This gives the protein CASSRGGWGGYYEQYF.

This clonotype was recorded at least ten times. This chain links TRBV7-2 with TRBJ1-6; D possibly corresponds to TRBD1 (5 bases). The CDR3 spans 14 residues. Germline CDR1 reads SGHTA; CDR2 reads FQGNSA. The germline V and J ends were trimmed by 4 bases and 7 bases, with 11 bases remaining between them. The CDR3 bases are TGTGCCAGCAGCTCGACAGTCGGGAATTCACCCCTCCACTTT. This sequence encodes CASSSTVGNSPLHF.

This clonotype has a handful of counts. This chain connects TRBV7-2 to TRBJ1-1; the D gene is possibly TRBD1 (5 bases). This CDR3 has 14 amino acids. V gave up 5 bases and J gave up 0 bases, with 10 bases separating them. From germline, CDR1 is SGHTA and CDR2 FQGNSA. The chain's CDR3 is CASSPRTLNTEAFF. In DNA form, the CDR3 reads TGTGCCAGCAGCCCGCGGACATTGAACACTGAAGCTTTCTTT.